Detailed here is one T cell receptor beta chain. The CDR3 sequence is 15 residues long. Trimming took 5 bases from V and 2 from J; bases not matched to a gene: 5. Germline loops: CDR1 MNHEY, CDR2 SMNVEV (reference sequence). These data belong to a study of memory CD4+ T cells and cytomegalovirus serostatus. Single viable CD3+CD4+CD8-CD45RO+ cells were sorted as the memory CD4+ T cells. Some clones are missing from TCRdb's copy, which holds only in-frame ones; the method was immunoSEQ multiplex PCR. Seen here are roughly 40,000 clones, 78% observed once, and the top ten hold 0.78%. The V gene is TRBV27, the J gene TRBJ1-2, with TRBD1 matching 10 bases. The sequenced sample was memory CD4+ T cells from blood. The TCR sequence derives from an adult in good health and CMV-seronegative. The CDR3 region has the DNA TGTGCCAGCAGTGGGGGGACAGGGGTCAACTATGGCTACACCTTC. It translates to CASSGGTGVNYGYTF.